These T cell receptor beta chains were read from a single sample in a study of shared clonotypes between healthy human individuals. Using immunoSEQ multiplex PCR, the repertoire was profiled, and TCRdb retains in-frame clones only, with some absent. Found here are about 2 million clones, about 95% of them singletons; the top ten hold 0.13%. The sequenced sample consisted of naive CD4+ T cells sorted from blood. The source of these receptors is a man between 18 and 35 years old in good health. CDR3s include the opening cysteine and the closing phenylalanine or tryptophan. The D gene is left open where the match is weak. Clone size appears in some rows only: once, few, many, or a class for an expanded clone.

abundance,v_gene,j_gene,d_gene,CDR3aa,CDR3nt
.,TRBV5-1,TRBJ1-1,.,CASSLGAGRGTEAFF,TGCGCCAGCAGCTTGGGGGCAGGGAGGGGCACTGAAGCTTTCTTT
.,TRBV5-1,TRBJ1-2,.,CASSLVRGSAGGYTF,TGCGCCAGCAGCTTGGTAAGGGGATCCGCAGGAGGCTACACCTTC
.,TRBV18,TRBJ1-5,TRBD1,CASSPGQGNQPQHF,TGTGCCAGCTCACCTGGACAGGGAAATCAGCCCCAGCATTTT
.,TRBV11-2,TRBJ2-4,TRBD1,CASSQGALTENIQYF,TGTGCCAGCAGCCAGGGGGCCCTGACAGAAAACATTCAGTACTTC
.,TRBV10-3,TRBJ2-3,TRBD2,CATYPSGVSDTQYF,TGTGCCACCTACCCTAGCGGGGTGTCGGATACGCAGTATTTT
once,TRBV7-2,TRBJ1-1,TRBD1,CASSSVGTAFSSEAFF,TGTGCCAGCAGCTCCGTCGGGACAGCCTTTTCCTCTGAAGCTTTCTTT
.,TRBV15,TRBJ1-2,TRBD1,CATSRDLQGAGYTF,TGTGCCACCAGCAGAGATCTCCAGGGGGCTGGCTACACCTTC
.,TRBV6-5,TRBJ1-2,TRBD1,CASSSNAKGGDRGYTF,TGTGCCAGCAGTTCGAACGCCAAAGGGGGCGATCGAGGCTACACCTTC
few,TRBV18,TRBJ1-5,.,CASSPSANSNQPQHF,TGTGCCAGCTCACCATCAGCAAATAGCAATCAGCCCCAGCATTTT
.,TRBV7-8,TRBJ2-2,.,CASSLVRGELFF,TGTGCCAGCAGCTTAGTCCGGGGGGAGCTGTTTTTT
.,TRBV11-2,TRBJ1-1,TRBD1,CASAQWDRGWNTEAFF,TGTGCCAGCGCCCAGTGGGACAGGGGGTGGAACACTGAAGCTTTCTTT
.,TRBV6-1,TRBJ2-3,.,CASSEGGTTDTQYF,TGTGCCAGCAGTGAAGGGGGCACCACAGATACGCAGTATTTT
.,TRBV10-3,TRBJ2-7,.,CAISDWTASSYEQHF,TGTGCCATCAGTGACTGGACGGCGAGCTCCTACGAGCAGCACTTC
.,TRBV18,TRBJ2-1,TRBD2,CASSTFLAGGPGNEQFF,TGTGCCAGCTCAACCTTTCTAGCGGGAGGGCCCGGCAATGAGCAGTTCTTC
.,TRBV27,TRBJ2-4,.,CASSPRTFLAKNIQYF,TGTGCCAGCAGTCCCCGGACCTTTCTAGCCAAAAACATTCAGTACTTC
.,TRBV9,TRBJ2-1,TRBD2,CASSVSSGRSYNEQFF,TGTGCCAGCAGCGTATCTAGCGGGAGGAGCTACAATGAGCAGTTCTTC
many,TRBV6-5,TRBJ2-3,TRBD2,CASSYIAGGDTQYF,TGTGCCAGCAGTTACATAGCGGGCGGTGATACGCAGTATTTT
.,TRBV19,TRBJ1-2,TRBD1,CASRGTGTFNYGYTF,TGTGCCAGTAGGGGGACAGGGACTTTTAACTATGGCTACACCTTC
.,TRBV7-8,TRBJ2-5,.,CASSLGLLASKETQYF,TGTGCCAGCAGCTTAGGTCTGCTAGCGAGTAAGGAGACCCAGTACTTC
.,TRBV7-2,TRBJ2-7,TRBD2,CASSQGPSGRASSYEQYF,TGTGCCAGCAGTCAAGGGCCTAGCGGGAGGGCAAGCTCCTACGAGCAGTACTTC
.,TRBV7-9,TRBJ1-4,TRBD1,CASGQYRDRDEKLFF,TGTGCCAGCGGCCAGTACCGGGACAGGGACGAAAAACTGTTTTTT
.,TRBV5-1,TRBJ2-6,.,CASSLDPGSGANVLTF,TGCGCCAGCAGCTTGGATCCCGGTTCTGGGGCCAACGTCCTGACTTTC
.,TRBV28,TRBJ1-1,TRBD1,CATQGAPEAFF,TGTGCCACACAGGGGGCCCCTGAAGCTTTCTTT
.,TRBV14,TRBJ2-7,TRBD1,CASSQIPGQGAGEQYF,TGTGCCAGCAGCCAGATCCCGGGACAGGGGGCCGGCGAGCAGTACTTC
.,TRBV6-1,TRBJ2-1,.,CASRTGQEQFF,TGTGCCAGCCGGACTGGACAGGAGCAGTTCTTC
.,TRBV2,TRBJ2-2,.,CASRTLGFGELFF,TGTGCCAGCAGAACATTGGGGTTCGGGGAGCTGTTTTTT
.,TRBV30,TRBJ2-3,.,CAWSLEAISTDTQYF,TGTGCCTGGAGCCTGGAGGCGATAAGCACAGATACGCAGTATTTT
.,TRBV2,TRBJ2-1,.,CASIKDSRSYNEQFF,TGTGCCAGCATTAAAGACAGCCGCTCCTACAATGAGCAGTTCTTC
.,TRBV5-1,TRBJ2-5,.,CASSAAPGVVGETQYF,TGCGCCAGCAGCGCCGCCCCCGGGGTGGTAGGAGAGACCCAGTACTTC
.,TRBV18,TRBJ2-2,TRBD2,CASSLTGLAGTGELFF,TGTGCCAGCTCACTAACGGGACTAGCGGGAACCGGGGAGCTGTTTTTT
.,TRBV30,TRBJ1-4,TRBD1,CAWSGTGGSTNEKLFF,TGTGCCTGGAGTGGCACAGGGGGGTCAACTAATGAAAAACTGTTTTTT
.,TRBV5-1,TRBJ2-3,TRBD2,CASSLVASGRADTQYF,TGCGCCAGCAGCTTGGTGGCTAGCGGGAGAGCAGATACGCAGTATTTT
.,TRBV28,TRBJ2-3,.,CASSPYADTQYF,TGTGCCAGCAGTCCCTATGCAGATACGCAGTATTTT
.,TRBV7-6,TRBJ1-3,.,CASSLGAFSGNTIYF,TGTGCCAGCAGCTTAGGGGCATTCTCTGGAAACACCATATATTTT
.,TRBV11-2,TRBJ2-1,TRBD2,CASSLDERGHNEQFF,TGTGCCAGCAGCTTAGACGAGCGGGGCCACAATGAGCAGTTCTTC
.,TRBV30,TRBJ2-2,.,CAWSGLANTGELFF,TGTGCCTGGAGTGGACTAGCGAACACCGGGGAGCTGTTTTTT
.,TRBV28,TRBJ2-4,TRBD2,CASSFPTSGGAKNIQYF,TGTGCCAGCAGTTTCCCCACTAGCGGGGGGGCCAAAAACATTCAGTACTTC
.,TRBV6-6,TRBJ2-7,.,CASSYVAGTDEQYF,TGTGCCAGCAGTTACGTAGCAGGGACGGACGAGCAGTACTTC
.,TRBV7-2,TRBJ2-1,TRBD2,CASSLVSGDEQFF,TGTGCCAGCAGCTTAGTAAGCGGGGATGAGCAGTTCTTC
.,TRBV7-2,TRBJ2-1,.,CASSLAPVQFF,TGTGCCAGCAGCTTAGCACCCGTTCAGTTCTTC
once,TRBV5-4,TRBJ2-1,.,CASSSPVGRNEQFF,TGTGCCAGCAGCTCGCCGGTGGGGAGAAATGAGCAGTTCTTC
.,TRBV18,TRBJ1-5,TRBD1,CASSPGTANQPQHF,TGTGCCAGCTCACCCGGGACAGCTAATCAGCCCCAGCATTTT
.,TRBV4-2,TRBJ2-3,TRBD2,CASSHFREGTDTQYF,TGTGCCAGCAGCCATTTCCGGGAGGGCACAGATACGCAGTATTTT
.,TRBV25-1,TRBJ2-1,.,CASSDGALVEQFF,TGTGCCAGCAGTGATGGCGCCCTTGTTGAGCAGTTCTTC
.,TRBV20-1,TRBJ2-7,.,CSAASSYEQYF,TGCAGTGCAGCCAGTTCCTACGAGCAGTACTTC
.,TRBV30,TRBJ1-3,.,CAWSVRQGSGNTIYF,TGTGCCTGGAGTGTAAGGCAGGGCTCTGGAAACACCATATATTTT
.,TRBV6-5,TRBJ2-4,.,CAQLRDSRRRVF,TGTGCACAGCTCCGGGACTCCCGAAGGAGAGTCTTC